The 13 T cell receptor beta chains below come from one sample, sequenced in a study of CD8+ T cells in alopecia areata. After isolation, RNA underwent reverse transcription to generate cDNA as the sequencing template. Assay: immunoSEQ multiplex PCR; the TCRdb copy retains only in-frame clones and omits some. Of about 130,000 clones listed, 58% are singletons. The sample in question was CD4+ T cells sorted from blood, obtained at week 0. The source of these receptors is a human donor with alopecia areata.

The V and J genes are TRBV7-9 and TRBJ1-2, with 8 positions matching TRBD1. V was pared by 7 bases and J by 3 bases, with 10 bases of the junction left unmatched. The CDR3 contains 15 residues. The germline CDR1 and CDR2 sequences are SEHNR and FQNEAQ (reference sequence). DNA for the CDR3: TGTGCCAGCAACGACAGGGGCCGATTGGACTATGGCTACACCTTC. Its translation is CASNDRGRLDYGYTF. Variable domain in full (rest from reference TRBV7-9 and TRBJ1-2): DTGVSQNPRHKITKRGQNVTFRCDPISEHNRLYWYRQTLGQGPEFLTYFQNEAQLEKSRLLSDRFSAERPKGSFSTLEIQRTEQGDSAMYLCASNDRGRLDYGYTFGSGTRLTVV.

The CDR3 loop is CASSLNGWDSNQPQHF. The CDR3 coding sequence is TGTGCCAGCAGCTTGAACGGGTGGGATAGCAATCAGCCCCAGCATTTT. J is TRBJ1-5 and V is TRBV5-6; no reliable D call. Germline CDR1 reads SGHDT; CDR2 reads YYEEEE. There are 16 residues in the CDR3. Trimming removed 1 base at V and 0 bases at J, with 11 bases between.

This clone showed up just a few times. This chain uses TRBV7-3 with TRBJ1-1; 7 bases agree with TRBD1. CDR1 and CDR2 (germline): SGHTA, FQGTGA. The V segment lost 4 bases and the J segment 2 bases; nucleotides outside the gene matches: 4. There are 14 residues in the CDR3. In nucleotides, the CDR3 is TGTGCCAGCAGCTCGGACAGGACCAACACTGAAGCTTTCTTT. It codes for CASSSDRTNTEAFF.

The chain carries TRBV7-3 and TRBJ2-2; 7 bases map to TRBD1. V shed 5 bases and J 1 base; nucleotides not matched to a gene: 7. Germline CDR1 SGHTA, CDR2 FQGTGA. The CDR3 totals 16 residues. The CDR3 is CASSPPDRENTGELFF. Here the CDR3 DNA reads TGTGCCAGCAGCCCCCCCGACAGGGAGAACACCGGGGAGCTGTTTTTT.

The CDR3 nucleotides are TGCGCCAGCAGCCAAGCAGGGGGCCGCGGAGAGACCCAGTACTTC. Protein product: CASSQAGGRGETQYF. V and J are TRBV4-3 and TRBJ2-5; TRBD1 agrees at 8 bases. This CDR3 spans 15 amino acids. The germline CDR1 and CDR2 sequences are LGHNA and YSLEER. V shed 1 base, J shed 4 bases, and the junction held 5 bases outside the gene matches.

This chain links TRBV6-5 with TRBJ1-1, with no clear D. V gave up 0 bases and J gave up 6 bases, with 14 bases separating them. Germline CDR1 and CDR2: MNHEY and SVGAGI. There are 15 residues in the CDR3. This chain's CDR3 is CASSYSWSRRSEAFF. In DNA form, the CDR3 reads TGTGCCAGCAGTTACTCGTGGAGTAGGCGTTCTGAAGCTTTCTTT.

The chain employs TRBV28 and TRBJ2-7; 11 bases map to TRBD2. The ends lost 5 bases at V and 3 bases at J; junction bases unmatched: 3. The germline gives CDR1 MDHEN, CDR2 SYDVKM. The CDR3 consists of 14 residues. The CDR3 region has the DNA TGTGCCAGCAGTCTAGCGGGAGGTGGCTACGAGCAGTACTTC. Its protein product is CASSLAGGGYEQYF.

This chain connects TRBV2 to TRBJ2-3; no firm D call. Germline CDR1 SNHLY, CDR2 FYNNEI. Trimming took off 4 bases at V and 4 bases at J, with 6 bases between the two ends. The CDR3 loop spans 12 amino acids. CDR3 residues: CASSVSPDTQYF. In DNA, the CDR3 is TGTGCCAGCAGTGTTTCACCAGATACGCAGTATTTT.

This chain uses TRBV28 with TRBJ1-1, with D possibly TRBD1 on 6 matching bases. V lost 6 bases and J lost 1, with 15 bases in between. The CDR3 is made up of 15 amino acids. Looked up from germline, CDR1 is MDHEN and CDR2 is SYDVKM. The CDR3 sequence: CASRAPGDANTEAFF. The CDR3 DNA sequence: TGTGCCAGCAGGGCCCCAGGGGACGCGAACACTGAAGCTTTCTTT.

The chain is built from TRBV30 and TRBJ1-1; maybe TRBD1 (5 bases). The CDR3 runs 16 residues. Trimming stripped 0 bases from V and 4 bases from J, with 18 bases between. Germline values: CDR1 GTSNPN, CDR2 SVGIG (reference sequence). CDR3 coding DNA: TGTGCCTGGAGTGTAGGTTTTGGCAGGGTAGCCACTGAAGCTTTCTTT. Its protein product is CAWSVGFGRVATEAFF.

This clone was counted between two and nine times. V gene TRBV6-5 combines with J gene TRBJ2-7; 7 bases are a match to TRBD2. With V trimmed by 8 bases and J by 0 bases, 7 bases remained unmatched. The CDR3 loop spans 14 amino acids. Germline CDR1 and CDR2: MNHEY and SVGAGI. The CDR3 region has the DNA TGTGCCAGCGGCTTCGGGGGGTCCTCCTACGAGCAGTACTTC. Its protein is CASGFGGSSYEQYF.

This clone has only a few counts. The gene calls are TRBV4-3 and TRBJ2-2; the match to TRBD2 covers 7 bases. The V gene's germline CDR1 is LGHNA and CDR2 YSLEER. CDR3 length: 15 amino acids. V trimming: 1 base; J trimming: 3 bases; junction bases outside the gene matches: 2. The CDR3 coding sequence is TGCGCCAGCAGCCAAGCGGGAGGAGACACCGGGGAGCTGTTTTTT. Translated: CASSQAGGDTGELFF.

J is TRBJ2-3 and V is TRBV5-1, with 8 nucleotides matching TRBD2. The CDR3 totals 15 residues. Losses at the gene ends were 2 bases for V and 6 bases for J; bases not matched to a gene: 8. Germline assignment: CDR1 SGHRS and CDR2 YFSETQ. CDR3 DNA sequence: TGCGCCAGCAGCTTAACGGGAGGGCTGGGGGATACGCAGTATTTT. It yields the protein CASSLTGGLGDTQYF.